The subject of this entry is one T cell receptor beta chain. Its antigen remains unknown. The PCR employed 60 Vbeta primers together with 13 Jbeta primers. TCRdb's copy holds only in-frame clones and misses some; the assay was immunoSEQ multiplex PCR. The repertoire holds 210,000 or so clones, with 60% to 80% as singletons. The V end was cut by 3 bases, the J end by 8 bases, with 15 bases between. Germline V lookup: CDR1 SGHRS, CDR2 YFSETQ. The CDR3 has 15 residues. The data stem from a study of cytomegalovirus exposure and HLA in healthy donors. Whole-study results and caveats: Association of a missense DCLRE1C variant with TCR beta V- and J-gene trimming was reported in a later analysis.

Input material: PBMCs. The V call is TRBV5-1, the J call TRBJ1-6; the D is unclear. The receptor comes from a man younger than 30 in good health and CMV-seronegative. CDR3 nucleotide sequence: TGCGCCAGCAGCTCCTCCAGTCCCCGGGATTCACCCCTCCACTTT. Its protein product is CASSSSSPRDSPLHF.